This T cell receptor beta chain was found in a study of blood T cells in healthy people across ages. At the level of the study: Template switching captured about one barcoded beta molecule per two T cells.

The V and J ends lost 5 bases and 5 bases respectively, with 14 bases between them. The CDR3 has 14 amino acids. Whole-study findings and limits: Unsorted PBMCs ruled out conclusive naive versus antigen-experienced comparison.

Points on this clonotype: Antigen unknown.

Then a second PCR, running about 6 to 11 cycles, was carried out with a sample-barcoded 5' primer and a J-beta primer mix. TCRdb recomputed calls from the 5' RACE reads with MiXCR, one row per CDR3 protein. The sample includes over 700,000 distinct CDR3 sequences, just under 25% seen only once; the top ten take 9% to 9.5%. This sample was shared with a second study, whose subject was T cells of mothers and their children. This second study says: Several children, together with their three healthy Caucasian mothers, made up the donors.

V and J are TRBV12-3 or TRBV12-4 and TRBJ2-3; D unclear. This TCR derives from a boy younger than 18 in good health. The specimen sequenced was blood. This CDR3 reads CASSPTGLEDTQYF. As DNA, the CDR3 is TGTGCCAGCAGTCCGACCGGGCTTGAAGATACGCAGTATTTT.